These 18 T cell receptor beta chains were sequenced from one sample in a study of cytomegalovirus exposure and HLA in healthy donors. With 60 Vbeta and 13 Jbeta primers, the PCR was carried out. This table comes from immunoSEQ multiplex PCR, and its TCRdb copy is limited to in-frame clones, with some not included. The sample yields about 190,000 clones, 77% seen once. The specimen was PBMCs. Every receptor here comes from a woman under 40 in good health and CMV-seropositive.

V usage is TRBV28 and J usage is TRBJ1-2, with 7 positions matching TRBD1. Germline trimming cut 6 bases from V and 7 bases from J; bases unmatched to any gene: 5. CDR3 length equals 12 residues. CDR1 is MDHEN and CDR2 is SYDVKM in the germline V gene. CDR3 amino acids: CASRPSGGGYTF. The CDR3, as DNA: TGTGCCAGCAGACCCTCAGGGGGTGGCTACACCTTC.

V and J are TRBV29-1 and TRBJ1-4; TRBD1 matches 7 bases. Germline V gives CDR1 SQVTM, CDR2 ANQGSEA. V lost 4 bases, J lost 3 bases, and 2 bases stayed unmatched. The CDR3 runs to 13 residues. Written as DNA, the CDR3 is TGCAGCGTTGGGACAGGCCCTAATGAAAAACTGTTTTTT. Its protein is CSVGTGPNEKLFF.

The rearrangement uses TRBV19 and TRBJ2-7, with 9 bases matching TRBD1. The CDR3 is made up of 17 amino acids. V lost 5 bases and J lost 7; bases outside the gene matches: 18. CDR1 and CDR2 (germline): LNHDA, SQIVND (reference sequence). The CDR3 region has the DNA TGTGCCAGTAGTCCCCCTGGGGTTTACAGGGGGCGCGGGGAGCAGTACTTC. Its protein is CASSPPGVYRGRGEQYF. The complete variable domain, with remaining parts taken from reference TRBV19 and TRBJ2-7, reads DGGITQSPKYLFRKEGQNVTLSCEQNLNHDAMYWYRQDPGQGLRLIYYSQIVNDFQKGDIAEGYSVSREKKESFPLTVTSAQKNPTAFYLCASSPPGVYRGRGEQYFGPGTRLTVT.

This chain connects TRBV29-1 to TRBJ2-2, with TRBD2 as a possible D gene (6 bases). Deletions cut 3 bases from V and 5 bases from J, with 13 bases between. CDR1 and CDR2 (germline): SQVTM, ANQGSEA. The CDR3 sequence is 14 residues long. The CDR3 is CSVERAGKTGELFF. The CDR3 nucleotides read TGCAGCGTTGAGAGGGCGGGAAAGACCGGGGAGCTGTTTTTT.

The V and J genes are TRBV19 and TRBJ2-5; 14 nucleotides line up with TRBD2. CDR1 and CDR2 (germline): LNHDA, SQIVND (reference sequence). Trimming cost V 4 bases and J 6 bases; bases outside gene matches: 10. The CDR3 is made up of 17 amino acids. The chain's CDR3 is CASSTGLAGELRKTQYF. The CDR3 DNA reads TGTGCCAGTAGTACGGGACTAGCGGGGGAGCTTAGAAAGACCCAGTACTTC.

The chain couples TRBV7-9 to TRBJ1-2; D uncertain. Germline V lookup: CDR1 SEHNR, CDR2 FQNEAQ (reference sequence). There are 15 residues in the CDR3. Trimming took off 7 bases at V and 1 base at J, with 16 bases between the two ends. CDR3: CASTLGEAINYGYTF. The DNA of the CDR3 is TGTGCCAGCACCTTGGGAGAAGCCATTAACTATGGCTACACCTTC. Supplemented by reference TRBV7-9 and TRBJ1-2, the full variable domain reads DTGVSQNPRHKITKRGQNVTFRCDPISEHNRLYWYRQTLGQGPEFLTYFQNEAQLEKSRLLSDRFSAERPKGSFSTLEIQRTEQGDSAMYLCASTLGEAINYGYTFGSGTRLTVV.

The genes are TRBV27 and TRBJ2-1; possibly TRBD2 for D (6 bases). This CDR3 is built from 13 residues. Deletions cut 6 bases from V and 6 bases from J, with 12 bases between. The germline V gene has CDR1 MNHEY and CDR2 SMNVEV (reference sequence). The DNA for the CDR3 is TGTGCCAGCAGGCAATCGGGGGTCAATGAGCAGTTCTTC. This gives the protein CASRQSGVNEQFF.

The chain combines TRBV4-1 with TRBJ2-6; D unresolved. V lost 4 bases and J 2 bases, leaving 12 bases between the germline ends. The CDR3 length is 16 residues. Germline-derived CDR1 and CDR2 are MGHRA and YSYEKL. CDR3 nucleotides: TGCGCCAGCAGCCCCCCTGGCTCCGCTGGGGCCAACGTCCTGACTTTC. Protein product: CASSPPGSAGANVLTF.

CDR3 sequence (DNA): TGTGCCATCAGTGACCGACTAGCGGGAGGGATTAGCAATGAGCAGTTCTTC. Its protein is CAISDRLAGGISNEQFF. This chain connects TRBV10-3 to TRBJ2-1; 14 bases match TRBD2. Germline trimming cut 3 bases from V and 6 bases from J; bases unmatched to any gene: 7. The germline gives CDR1 ENHRY, CDR2 SYGVKD. The CDR3 length is 17 residues.

The chain recombines TRBV30 with TRBJ2-3, with no clear D. V was trimmed by 1 base and J by 2 bases, leaving 7 bases between them. The CDR3 contains 13 residues. Germline assignment: CDR1 GTSNPN and CDR2 SVGIG (reference sequence). The CDR3 protein is CAWSALITDTQYF. The CDR3 nucleotides are TGTGCCTGGAGTGCACTGATCACAGATACGCAGTATTTT.

The rearrangement links TRBV7-2 to TRBJ2-2; the D is unclear. The V end lost 4 bases, the J end lost 5 bases, and 11 bases lay between the germline ends. CDR1 is SGHTA, CDR2 FQGNSA, per germline. There are 14 residues in the CDR3. CDR3 nucleotides: TGTGCCAGCAGCTCAGTGTCCCGTACCGGGGAGCTGTTTTTT. It yields the protein CASSSVSRTGELFF. Complete variable domain (other parts from reference TRBV7-2 and TRBJ2-2): GAGVSQSPSNKVTEKGKDVELRCDPISGHTALYWYRQSLGQGLEFLIYFQGNSAPDKSGLPSDRFSAERTGGSVSTLTIQRTQQEDSAVYLCASSSVSRTGELFFGEGSRLTVL.

V gene TRBV7-9 combines with J gene TRBJ2-7; 7 bases match TRBD1. Germline CDR1 SEHNR, CDR2 FQNEAQ (reference sequence). This CDR3 has 15 amino acids. Trimming cost V 5 bases and J 2 bases; bases outside gene matches: 9. The CDR3: CASSKPGQRTYEQYF. The CDR3 DNA is TGTGCCAGCAGCAAACCGGGACAGAGAACCTACGAGCAGTACTTC.

The rearrangement uses TRBV7-9 and TRBJ1-4; D ambiguous. The germline V gene has CDR1 SEHNR and CDR2 FQNEAQ (reference sequence). Trimming removed 5 bases from V and 4 bases from J, with 17 bases in between. The CDR3 spans 16 residues. CDR3 nucleotides: TGTGCCAGCAGCCCTAAACTTCACGGAGTTAATGAAAAACTGTTTTTT. Its protein is CASSPKLHGVNEKLFF. Combining the CDR3 with reference TRBV7-9 and TRBJ1-4 gives the whole variable domain DTGVSQNPRHKITKRGQNVTFRCDPISEHNRLYWYRQTLGQGPEFLTYFQNEAQLEKSRLLSDRFSAERPKGSFSTLEIQRTEQGDSAMYLCASSPKLHGVNEKLFFGSGTQLSVL.

This clone was recorded only once. V and J are TRBV13 and TRBJ2-7, with 7 bases identical to TRBD2. Germline V gives CDR1 PRHDT, CDR2 FYEKMQ (reference sequence). This CDR3 region has 14 residues. V lost 4 bases to trimming and J lost 5 bases; unmatched junction nucleotides: 8. CDR3 in amino acids: CASSSLSGPDEQYF. The CDR3 DNA follows: TGTGCCAGCAGCTCCCTTAGCGGGCCGGACGAGCAGTACTTC.

This clone appeared a few times. The J gene is TRBJ2-1, the V gene TRBV5-8, with TRBD2 matching 7 bases. The CDR3 extends over 17 amino acids. Germline V lookup: CDR1 SGHTS, CDR2 YDEGEE. Trimming cost V 0 bases and J 5 bases; bases outside gene matches: 11. CDR3 loop: CASSLVRSASGDNEQFF. The CDR3 nucleotides are TGTGCCAGCAGCTTGGTCAGGTCGGCTAGCGGAGACAATGAGCAGTTCTTC.

This sequence joins TRBV2 and TRBJ1-2, with unresolved D. Germline CDR1 is SNHLY and CDR2 is FYNNEI. V was shortened by 2 bases and J by 4 bases, with 5 bases between the two germline ends. The CDR3 has 12 residues. The CDR3 reads CASSERSYGYTF. CDR3 DNA: TGTGCCAGCAGTGAACGCAGCTATGGCTACACCTTC.

This clone was observed once. In DNA form, the CDR3 reads TGCAGCGTTCTGGGACAGACTAATGAAAAACTGTTTTTT. Translating it yields CSVLGQTNEKLFF. The gene calls are TRBV29-1 and TRBJ1-4, with 7 bases fitting TRBD1. Germline V gives CDR1 SQVTM, CDR2 ANQGSEA. The CDR3 totals 13 residues. The V and J ends lost 5 bases and 2 bases, in that order; junction bases with no gene match: 2.

The chain joins TRBV10-3 to TRBJ1-1; TRBD1 might be the D (6 bases). The V gene lost 3 bases and the J gene lost 1 base, with 15 bases spanning the gap. This CDR3 has 16 amino acids. The germline gives CDR1 ENHRY, CDR2 SYGVKD. CDR3 DNA: TGTGCCATCAGTGACGGACAGTTGTTCGGGAACACTGAAGCTTTCTTT. The encoded protein is CAISDGQLFGNTEAFF.